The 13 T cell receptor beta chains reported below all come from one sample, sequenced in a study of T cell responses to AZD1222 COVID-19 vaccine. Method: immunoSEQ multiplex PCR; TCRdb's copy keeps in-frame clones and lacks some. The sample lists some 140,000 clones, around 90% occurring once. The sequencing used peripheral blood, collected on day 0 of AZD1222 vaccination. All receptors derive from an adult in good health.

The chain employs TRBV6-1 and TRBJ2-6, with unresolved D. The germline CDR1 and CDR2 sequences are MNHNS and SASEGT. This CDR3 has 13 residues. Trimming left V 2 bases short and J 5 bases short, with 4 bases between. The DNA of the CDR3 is TGTGCCAGCAGTGAACAAAGGGCCAACGTCCTGACTTTC. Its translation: CASSEQRANVLTF.

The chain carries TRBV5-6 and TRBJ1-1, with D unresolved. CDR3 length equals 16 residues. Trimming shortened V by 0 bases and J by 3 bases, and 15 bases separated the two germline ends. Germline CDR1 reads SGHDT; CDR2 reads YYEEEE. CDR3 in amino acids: CASSLVSPGLYTEAFF. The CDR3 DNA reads TGTGCCAGCAGCTTGGTTAGTCCGGGCTTGTACACTGAAGCTTTCTTT. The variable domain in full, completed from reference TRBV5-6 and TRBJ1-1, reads DAGVTQSPTHLIKTRGQQVTLRCSPKSGHDTVSWYQQALGQGPQFIFQYYEEEERQRGNFPDRFSGHQFPNYSSELNVNALLLGDSALYLCASSLVSPGLYTEAFFGQGTRLTVV.

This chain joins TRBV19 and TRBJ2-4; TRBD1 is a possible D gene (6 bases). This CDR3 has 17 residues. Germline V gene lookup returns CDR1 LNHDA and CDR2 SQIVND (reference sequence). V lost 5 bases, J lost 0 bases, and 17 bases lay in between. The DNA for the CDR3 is TGTGCCAGTAGTGAGACCGGGACAAGATTAGCCAAAAACATTCAGTACTTC. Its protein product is CASSETGTRLAKNIQYF.

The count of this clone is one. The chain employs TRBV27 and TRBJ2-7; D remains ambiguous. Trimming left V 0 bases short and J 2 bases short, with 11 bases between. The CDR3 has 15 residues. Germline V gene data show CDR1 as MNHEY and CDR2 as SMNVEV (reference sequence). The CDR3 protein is CASSLSSTMTYEQYF. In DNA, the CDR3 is TGTGCCAGCAGTTTATCATCCACGATGACCTACGAGCAGTACTTC.

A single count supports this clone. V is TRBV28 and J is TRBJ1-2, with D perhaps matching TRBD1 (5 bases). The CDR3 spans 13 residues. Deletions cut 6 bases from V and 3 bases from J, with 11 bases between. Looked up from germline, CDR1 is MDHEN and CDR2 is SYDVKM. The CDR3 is CASRGRRYYGYTF. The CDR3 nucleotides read TGTGCCAGCAGGGGGCGGCGGTACTATGGCTACACCTTC.

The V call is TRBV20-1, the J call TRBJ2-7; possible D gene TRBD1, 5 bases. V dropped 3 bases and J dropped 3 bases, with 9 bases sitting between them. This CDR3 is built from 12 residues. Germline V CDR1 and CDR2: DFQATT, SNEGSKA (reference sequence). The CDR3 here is CSASQGGYEQYF. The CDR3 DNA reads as TGCAGTGCTAGTCAGGGCGGCTACGAGCAGTACTTC.

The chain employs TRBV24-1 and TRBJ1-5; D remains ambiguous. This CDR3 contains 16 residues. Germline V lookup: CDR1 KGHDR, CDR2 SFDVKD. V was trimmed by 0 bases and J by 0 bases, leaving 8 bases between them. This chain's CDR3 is CATSDLTDYSNQPQHF. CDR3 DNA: TGTGCCACCAGTGATTTGACAGATTATAGCAATCAGCCCCAGCATTTT.

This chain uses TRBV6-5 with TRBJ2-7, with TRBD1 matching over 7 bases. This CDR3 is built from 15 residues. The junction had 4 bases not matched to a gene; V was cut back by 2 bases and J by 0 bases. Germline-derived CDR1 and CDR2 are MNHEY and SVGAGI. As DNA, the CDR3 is TGTGCCAGCAGTTACAGGGGGCTCAGCTCCTACGAGCAGTACTTC. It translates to CASSYRGLSSYEQYF.

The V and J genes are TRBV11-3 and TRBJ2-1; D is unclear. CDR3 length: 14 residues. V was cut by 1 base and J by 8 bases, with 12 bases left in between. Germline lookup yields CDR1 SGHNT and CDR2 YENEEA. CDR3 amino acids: CASSLAALWDEQFF. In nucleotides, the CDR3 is TGTGCCAGCAGCTTAGCGGCCCTTTGGGATGAGCAGTTCTTC.

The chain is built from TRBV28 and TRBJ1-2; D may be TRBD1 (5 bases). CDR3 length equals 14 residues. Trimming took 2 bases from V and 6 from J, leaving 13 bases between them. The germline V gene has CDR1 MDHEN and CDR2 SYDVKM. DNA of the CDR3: TGTGCCAGCAGTTTACAGGGTCTTCGTCATGGCTACACCTTC. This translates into CASSLQGLRHGYTF.

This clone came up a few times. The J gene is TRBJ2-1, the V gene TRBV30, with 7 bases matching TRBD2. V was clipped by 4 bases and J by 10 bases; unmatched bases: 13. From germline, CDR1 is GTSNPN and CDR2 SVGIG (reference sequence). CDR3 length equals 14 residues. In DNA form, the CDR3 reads TGTGCCTGGAAAGGAACTAGCGAGGTCCGGGAGCAGTTCTTC. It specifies CAWKGTSEVREQFF.

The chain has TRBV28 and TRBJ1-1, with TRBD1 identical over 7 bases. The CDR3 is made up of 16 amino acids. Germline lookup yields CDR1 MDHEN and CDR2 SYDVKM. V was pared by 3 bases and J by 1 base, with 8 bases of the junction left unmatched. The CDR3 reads CASSFRSGTANTEAFF. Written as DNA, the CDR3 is TGTGCCAGCAGTTTCCGGTCCGGGACAGCGAACACTGAAGCTTTCTTT.

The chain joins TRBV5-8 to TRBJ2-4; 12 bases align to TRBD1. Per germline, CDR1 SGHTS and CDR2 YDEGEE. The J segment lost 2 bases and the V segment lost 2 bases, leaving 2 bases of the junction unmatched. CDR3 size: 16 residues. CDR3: CASSFGTGGPKNIQYF. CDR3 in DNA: TGTGCCAGCAGCTTCGGGACAGGGGGCCCCAAAAACATTCAGTACTTC. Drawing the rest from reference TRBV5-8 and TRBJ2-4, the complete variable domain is EAGVTQSPTHLIKTRGQQATLRCSPISGHTSVYWYQQALGLGLQFLLWYDEGEERNRGNFPPRFSGRQFPNYSSELNVNALELEDSALYLCASSFGTGGPKNIQYFGAGTRLSVL.